The entry below gives a single T cell receptor (beta chain) sequence along with its context. The data are from a study of blood T cell repertoires in COVID-19. Here immunoSEQ multiplex PCR was the method, and the copy in TCRdb shows in-frame clones only, minus some. The repertoire consists of under 200,000 clones, with about 80% occurring once and the leading ten covering 1.5%. V was pared by 4 bases and J by 7 bases, with 9 bases of the junction left unmatched. This CDR3 spans 16 amino acids. Germline values: CDR1 SGHRS, CDR2 YFSETQ. The chain is built from TRBV5-1 and TRBJ2-1; 12 nucleotides line up with TRBD2. The sequencing input was peripheral blood. The sequence came from a human donor in a cohort sampled during active COVID-19. CDR3 sequence: CASSHGLAGRGNEQFF. DNA for the CDR3: TGCGCCAGCAGCCACGGACTAGCGGGGAGGGGAAATGAGCAGTTCTTC.